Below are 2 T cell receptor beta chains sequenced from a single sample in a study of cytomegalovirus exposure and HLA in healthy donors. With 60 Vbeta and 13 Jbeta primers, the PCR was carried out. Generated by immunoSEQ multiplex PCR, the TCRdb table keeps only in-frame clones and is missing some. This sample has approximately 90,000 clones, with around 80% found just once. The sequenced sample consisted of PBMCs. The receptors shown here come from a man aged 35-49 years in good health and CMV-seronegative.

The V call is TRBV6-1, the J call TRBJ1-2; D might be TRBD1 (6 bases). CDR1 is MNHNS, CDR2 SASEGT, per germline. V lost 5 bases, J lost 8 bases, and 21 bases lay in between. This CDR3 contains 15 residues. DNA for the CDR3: TGTGCCAGCAGTCACCAACCTCAGGGGCTACGGGGCTACACCTTC. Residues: CASSHQPQGLRGYTF.

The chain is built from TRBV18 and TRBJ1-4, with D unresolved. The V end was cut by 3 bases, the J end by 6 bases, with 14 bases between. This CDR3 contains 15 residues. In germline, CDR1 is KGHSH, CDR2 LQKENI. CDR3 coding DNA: TGTGCCAGCTCACCGGCGGCGGAGGAATATGAAAAACTGTTTTTT. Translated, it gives CASSPAAEEYEKLFF.